A single sample gave rise to the 26 T cell receptor beta chains below, sequenced in a study of shared clonotypes between healthy human individuals. TCRdb keeps only in-frame clones here, not all; method: immunoSEQ multiplex PCR. The table has fewer than 550,000 clones, around 79% seen once. The sample comprised PBMCs. Every receptor here comes from a woman aged 40 to 55 in good health. Some clones in this sample may be carry-over from other donors' samples.

This chain uses TRBV6-6 with TRBJ1-2, with TRBD1 matching over 7 bases. J lost 5 bases, V lost 6 bases, and 9 bases had no gene match. The CDR3 consists of 14 residues. CDR1 is MNHNY and CDR2 is SVGAGI in the germline V gene (reference sequence). CDR3 region: CASRAGQKDYGYTF. CDR3 nucleotide sequence: TGTGCCAGCAGAGCGGGACAGAAAGATTATGGCTACACCTTC.

This chain links TRBV6-1 with TRBJ2-1, with D hard to call. CDR1 and CDR2 from the germline V gene are MNHNS and SASEGT. Trimming shortened V by 1 base and J by 0 bases, and 13 bases separated the two germline ends. The CDR3 length is 17 residues. CDR3 amino acids: CASSEGGGRYSYNEQFF. The CDR3 nucleotides are TGTGCCAGCAGTGAAGGGGGTGGACGGTACTCCTACAATGAGCAGTTCTTC.

The CDR3 loop is CASSATHYEQYF. The DNA of the CDR3 is TGCGCCAGCAGCGCGACACACTACGAGCAGTACTTC. This rearrangement joins TRBV5-1 to TRBJ2-7; unclear D gene. Trimming removed 4 bases at V and 3 bases at J, with 8 bases between. The CDR3 is made up of 12 amino acids. The germline V gene has CDR1 SGHRS and CDR2 YFSETQ.

The rearrangement uses TRBV5-1 and TRBJ1-6; D remains ambiguous. V shed 4 bases and J shed 7 bases, with 18 bases lying between them. The CDR3 runs to 16 residues. Germline CDR1 SGHRS, CDR2 YFSETQ. CDR3 nucleotide sequence: TGCGCCAGCAGCCCTCTGACCGGCCGTCGAAATTCACCCCTCCACTTT. As protein: CASSPLTGRRNSPLHF. The full variable domain, with the rest looked up from reference TRBV5-1 and TRBJ1-6, is KAGVTQTPRYLIKTRGQQVTLSCSPISGHRSVSWYQQTPGQGLQFLFEYFSETQRNKGNFPGRFSGRQFSNSRSEMNVSTLELGDSALYLCASSPLTGRRNSPLHFGNGTRLTVT.

Only a few counts were recorded for this clone. The chain couples TRBV19 to TRBJ1-5; no clear D. CDR1 is LNHDA and CDR2 is SQIVND in the germline V gene (reference sequence). This CDR3 is built from 13 residues. V lost 3 bases and J 5 bases, leaving 8 bases between the germline ends. The CDR3 loop is CASSIKGDQPQHF. In nucleotides, the CDR3 is TGTGCCAGTAGTATCAAGGGTGATCAGCCCCAGCATTTT.

This chain uses TRBV10-2 with TRBJ2-5, with D uncertain. CDR3 size: 15 residues. Between the trimmed V and J ends, which lost 3 bases and 1 base, there was a span of 12 bases. Germline CDR1 reads WSHSY; CDR2 reads SAAADI. The CDR3 loop is CASSDPRHSQETQYF. The CDR3 nucleotides read TGCGCCAGCAGTGACCCACGACACAGCCAAGAGACCCAGTACTTC.

V is TRBV5-6 and J is TRBJ2-7, with 12 bases identical to TRBD2. Germline V CDR1 and CDR2: SGHDT, YYEEEE. V trimming: 4 bases; J trimming: 12 bases; junction bases outside the gene matches: 11. The CDR3 contains 14 residues. Here the CDR3 DNA reads TGTGCCAGCAGCACGCCGGGACTAGCGGGTACACTGTACTTC. Amino acids: CASSTPGLAGTLYF.

This clone was picked up a small number of times. The sample contains more than one DNA sequence encoding this CDR3. V gene TRBV27 combines with J gene TRBJ2-1; the D is unclear. Germline CDR1 and CDR2: MNHEY and SMNVEV (reference sequence). Trimming cost V 3 bases and J 0 bases, with 6 bases left between them. The CDR3 is 14 residues long. CDR3 sequence: CASSFSLSYNEQFF. Written as DNA, the CDR3 is TGTGCCAGCAGTTTTTCGCTCTCCTACAATGAGCAGTTCTTC.

CDR3 DNA: TGTGCCAGCAGCCCTGAGCGGGAGGGCCGCTACGAGCAGTACTTC. It yields the protein CASSPEREGRYEQYF. The chain carries TRBV7-9 and TRBJ2-7; TRBD2 aligns across 10 bases. Germline CDR1 SEHNR, CDR2 FQNEAQ (reference sequence). V dropped 5 bases and J dropped 3; count of bases not matched to a gene: 7. The CDR3 loop spans 15 amino acids.

The chain combines TRBV19 with TRBJ2-1; 7 nucleotides agree with TRBD1. The CDR3 is made up of 18 amino acids. Trimming cost V 3 bases and J 7 bases; bases outside gene matches: 18. Germline-derived CDR1 and CDR2 are LNHDA and SQIVND (reference sequence). The CDR3 bases are TGTGCCAGTAGTATTAGGGGGCCACCCGCCTTGACTGGGAATGAGCAGTTCTTC. Its protein product is CASSIRGPPALTGNEQFF.

The V call is TRBV6-4, the J call TRBJ2-3; D possibly corresponds to TRBD2 (6 bases). The CDR3 consists of 14 residues. Trimming cost V 4 bases and J 2 bases, with 10 bases left between them. Germline CDR1 reads MRHNA; CDR2 reads SNTAGT. CDR3 amino acids: CASSAGSFTDTQYF. The DNA of the CDR3 is TGTGCCAGCAGTGCCGGGAGCTTCACAGATACGCAGTATTTT.

The genes are TRBV7-6 and TRBJ2-5; D gene ambiguous. V dropped 4 bases and J dropped 5 bases, with 17 bases sitting between them. This CDR3 comprises 15 residues. Germline-derived CDR1 and CDR2 are SGHVS and FNYEAQ. The CDR3 DNA reads as TGTGCCAGCAGCTCAATAGGGTTTAATGGGGAGACCCAGTACTTC. This translates into CASSSIGFNGETQYF.

The chain couples TRBV11-2 to TRBJ1-2, with 7 positions matching TRBD1. V was pared by 3 bases and J by 4 bases, with 8 bases of the junction left unmatched. Germline values: CDR1 SGHAT, CDR2 FQNNGV. CDR3 length: 15 amino acids. This CDR3 is CASSLEGGRGYGYTF. CDR3 DNA: TGTGCCAGCAGCTTGGAAGGGGGCCGGGGCTATGGCTACACCTTC.

V usage is TRBV7-7 and J usage is TRBJ2-5, with D unresolved. The end of the DNA fits TRBJ2-7 better, so the J call may be wrong. This CDR3 spans 13 amino acids. Germline values: CDR1 SSHAT, CDR2 FNYEAQ (reference sequence). Here the CDR3 DNA reads TGTGCCAGCAGCTTACGCCAGGATGGCGAGCAGTACTTC. It translates to CASSLRQDGEQYF.

This chain joins TRBV7-3 and TRBJ2-6; 7 nucleotides line up with TRBD1. Germline CDR1 SGHTA, CDR2 FQGTGA. CDR3 size: 15 residues. V lost 5 bases and J lost 4; bases outside the gene matches: 5. CDR3 protein: CASSPTGNGANVLTF. The DNA for the CDR3 is TGTGCCAGCAGCCCGACAGGGAACGGGGCCAACGTCCTGACTTTC.

V usage is TRBV11-2 and J usage is TRBJ2-2; D gene uncertain. Trimming removed 7 bases from V and 4 bases from J, with 16 bases in between. The CDR3 is 15 residues long. Germline V gene lookup returns CDR1 SGHAT and CDR2 FQNNGV. The CDR3 DNA is TGTGCCAGCAACGAACTGACTGGGGTCACCGGGGAGCTGTTTTTT. This codes for CASNELTGVTGELFF.

The rearrangement joins TRBV10-3 to TRBJ2-2; perhaps TRBD2 as D (5 bases). V was trimmed by 6 bases and J by 4 bases, leaving 9 bases between them. The CDR3 runs 13 residues. Germline V gene lookup returns CDR1 ENHRY and CDR2 SYGVKD. CDR3 DNA sequence: TGTGCCATCAGCCAAGAGGGCACCGGGGAGCTGTTTTTT. Amino acid sequence: CAISQEGTGELFF.

This chain links TRBV7-9 with TRBJ2-1, with 9 bases aligning to TRBD2. V was clipped by 1 base and J by 9 bases; unmatched bases: 4. CDR3 length: 14 residues. Germline CDR1 and CDR2: SEHNR and FQNEAQ (reference sequence). CDR3: CASSLVGREGEQFF. The CDR3 DNA is TGTGCCAGCAGCTTAGTCGGGCGGGAGGGTGAGCAGTTCTTC. The variable domain in full, with the rest retrieved from reference TRBV7-9 and TRBJ2-1, is DTGVSQNPRHKITKRGQNVTFRCDPISEHNRLYWYRQTLGQGPEFLTYFQNEAQLEKSRLLSDRFSAERPKGSFSTLEIQRTEQGDSAMYLCASSLVGREGEQFFGPGTRLTVL.

This chain uses TRBV19 with TRBJ2-2; tentatively, D is TRBD1 (5 bases). With 2 bases removed from V and 5 bases from J, the gap between germline ends came to 9 bases. The CDR3 loop spans 14 amino acids. From germline, CDR1 is LNHDA and CDR2 SQIVND (reference sequence). DNA of the CDR3: TGTGCCAGTAGTATAAGGGGTAGAACCGGGGAGCTGTTTTTT. The encoded protein is CASSIRGRTGELFF.

This clone showed up just once. The chain combines TRBV19 with TRBJ2-7; 7 nucleotides line up with TRBD2. The CDR3 loop spans 15 amino acids. Germline-derived CDR1 and CDR2 are LNHDA and SQIVND (reference sequence). The trim removed 1 base at V and 0 bases at J, leaving 3 bases unmatched. The DNA of the CDR3 is TGTGCCAGTAGTATAGCTAGCGGCCTCTCCTACGAGCAGTACTTC. It translates to CASSIASGLSYEQYF. The complete variable domain, with remaining parts taken from reference TRBV19 and TRBJ2-7, reads DGGITQSPKYLFRKEGQNVTLSCEQNLNHDAMYWYRQDPGQGLRLIYYSQIVNDFQKGDIAEGYSVSREKKESFPLTVTSAQKNPTAFYLCASSIASGLSYEQYFGPGTRLTVT.

A few counts support this clone. This chain joins TRBV30 and TRBJ1-1, with D possibly being TRBD1 (5 bases). Trimming pared 7 bases from V and 6 bases from J, leaving 12 bases between. CDR1 GTSNPN and CDR2 SVGIG come from the germline V gene (reference sequence). The CDR3 spans 11 residues. CDR3 in DNA: TGTGCCTCCCACAGGACATCTGAAGCTTTCTTT. It translates to CASHRTSEAFF.

The sample holds a few counts of this clone. The rearrangement links TRBV10-3 to TRBJ1-5, with TRBD1 as a possible D gene (6 bases). CDR1 and CDR2 from the germline V gene are ENHRY and SYGVKD. The CDR3 extends over 12 amino acids. The V gene lost 10 bases and the J gene lost 11 bases, with 18 bases spanning the gap. CDR3 sequence: CATGTWEEAQHF. In DNA, the CDR3 is TGTGCCACAGGGACATGGGAGGAAGCCCAGCATTTT.

The chain couples TRBV5-1 to TRBJ2-3; D is ambiguous. Germline V gene lookup returns CDR1 SGHRS and CDR2 YFSETQ. The CDR3 is 14 amino acids. Trimming removed 2 bases from V and 2 bases from J, with 9 bases in between. The CDR3 sequence is CASSFGPDTDTQYF. CDR3 nucleotide sequence: TGCGCCAGCAGCTTTGGGCCCGACACAGATACGCAGTATTTT.

The chain is built from TRBV10-2 and TRBJ2-1; 10 bases fit TRBD2. CDR1 WSHSY and CDR2 SAAADI come from the germline V gene. Unmatched junction bases numbered 6, after V lost 7 bases and J lost 3 bases. The CDR3 loop spans 15 amino acids. CDR3: CASTKAGGHYNEQFF. Here the CDR3 DNA reads TGCGCCAGCACTAAAGCGGGAGGGCACTACAATGAGCAGTTCTTC.

This chain uses TRBV19 with TRBJ2-1; tentative D call: TRBD2 (5 bases). V was trimmed by 6 bases and J by 3 bases, leaving 15 bases between them. Germline V gene data show CDR1 as LNHDA and CDR2 as SQIVND (reference sequence). The CDR3 covers 15 residues. The CDR3 protein is CASSNGILLYNEQFF. In nucleotides, the CDR3 is TGTGCCAGTAGCAACGGGATACTACTCTACAATGAGCAGTTCTTC.

This clone was observed a single time. This chain joins TRBV4-1 and TRBJ2-1; TRBD1 matches 10 bases. From germline, CDR1 is MGHRA and CDR2 YSYEKL. Losses at the gene ends were 4 bases for V and 7 bases for J; bases not matched to a gene: 7. The CDR3 contains 15 residues. The DNA of the CDR3 is TGCGCCAGCAGCCGCCCGGGACAGGGGAAAAATGAGCAGTTCTTC. Translated, it gives CASSRPGQGKNEQFF.